The clone carrying this TCR beta chain was seen more than once but under ten times. This sample was taken from a study of cytomegalovirus exposure and HLA in healthy donors. The wider study: A previous analysis identified approximately 110 million unique TCR beta sequences derived from 180 million or so T cells.

Trimming shortened V by 4 bases and J by 2 bases, and 8 bases separated the two germline ends. This CDR3 region has 13 residues. Germline V CDR1 and CDR2: MRHNA, SNTAGT. Primers included in the PCR were 60 Vbeta and 13 Jbeta primers. The data were produced by immunoSEQ multiplex PCR, yet TCRdb's version contains in-frame clones alone and is incomplete. The profile covers about 150,000 clones, with over 70% appearing a single time and about 13% taken by the ten largest. The receptor's source is a young man in good health and CMV-seropositive. The chain carries TRBV6-4 and TRBJ1-1; D remains unclear. The sample consisted of PBMCs. DNA of the CDR3: TGTGCCAGCAGTGTGTCAGTAAACACTGAAGCTTTCTTT. Protein: CASSVSVNTEAFF.